This entry lists 29 T cell receptor beta chains sequenced from one sample in a study of T-cell memory formation after mild COVID-19. TCRdb processed the 5' RACE reads anew with MiXCR; each CDR3 protein has one entry. The sample lists tens of thousands of distinct CDR3 sequences; 28% were seen once. The specimen sequenced was PBMCs or a T cell subset sorted from them (not recorded which). The source is a man between 18 and 29 years old who had mild COVID-19 (a few samples of this study predate the infection). Cell type and time point are not known.

This clonotype was counted only a few times. This chain joins TRBV12-3 or TRBV12-4 and TRBJ1-1, with unresolved D. V shed 6 bases and J shed 5 bases, with 10 bases lying between them. The CDR3 runs to 12 residues. The CDR3 region has the DNA TGTGCCAGCAGGTTACTGAGGACTGAAGCTTTCTTT. This gives the protein CASRLLRTEAFF.

This clonotype has just a few counts. V is TRBV4-2 and J is TRBJ2-1, with D uncertain. The CDR3 has 16 residues. CDR1 LGHNA and CDR2 YNFKEQ come from the germline V gene. V was clipped by 3 bases and J by 5 bases, with 17 bases between them. The CDR3 is CASSQGIGRKDNEQFF. Written as DNA, the CDR3 is TGTGCCAGCAGCCAGGGGATCGGCCGAAAAGACAATGAGCAGTTCTTC.

This clonotype turned up a few times. The rearrangement uses TRBV11-1 and TRBJ2-1; D may correspond to TRBD1 or TRBD2 (5 bases each). V was trimmed by 1 base and J by 11 bases, leaving 9 bases between them. The CDR3 has 12 residues. CDR1 is SGHAT and CDR2 is FQDESV in the germline V gene (reference sequence). The DNA for the CDR3 is TGTGCCAGCAGCTTAGTTGGGGGTAAGCAGTTCTTC. Translated: CASSLVGGKQFF.

This clonotype was detected a few times. The CDR3 protein is CASSLTEIQETQYF. The CDR3 DNA follows: TGTGCCAGCAGCCTAACGGAGATACAAGAGACCCAGTACTTC. The V and J genes are TRBV12-3 or TRBV12-4 and TRBJ2-5, with D hard to call. The V end lost 6 bases, the J end lost 2 bases, and 13 bases lay between the germline ends. The CDR3 has 14 residues.

The chain links TRBV29-1 to TRBJ2-3; D gene ambiguous. CDR3 length: 15 residues. With 6 bases removed from V and 2 bases from J, the gap between germline ends came to 18 bases. Germline V gene data show CDR1 as SQVTM and CDR2 as ANQGSEA. CDR3 nucleotides: TGCAGCGTCGCCTCGGTTGACTCCCTCACAGATACGCAGTATTTT. Translated: CSVASVDSLTDTQYF.

This clonotype appeared a few times. This chain uses TRBV4-1 with TRBJ1-5; D is undetermined. The CDR3 runs to 15 residues. The V and J ends lost 3 bases and 9 bases respectively, with 18 bases between them. Per germline, CDR1 MGHRA and CDR2 YSYEKL. CDR3 DNA sequence: TGCGCCAGCAGCCACTTCCCGGTTCCCCTAACGCCCCAGCATTTT. The encoded protein is CASSHFPVPLTPQHF.

This clonotype was detected only a few times. The CDR3 is CASSPGSGAGELFF. The CDR3 nucleotides are TGTGCCAGCAGTCCCGGGTCCGGAGCGGGGGAGCTGTTTTTT. This chain links TRBV12-3 or TRBV12-4 with TRBJ2-2; no clear D gene. The CDR3 consists of 14 residues. V lost 5 bases, J lost 8 bases, and 15 bases lay in between.

This clonotype turned up a few times. This chain connects TRBV25-1 to TRBJ2-2; the D gene could be TRBD1 or TRBD2 (5 bases each). Trimming took off 3 bases at V and 2 bases at J, with 10 bases between the two ends. The CDR3 spans 15 residues. The germline V gene has CDR1 MGHDK and CDR2 SYGVNS. The CDR3 spells CASSDGAVNTGELFF. In DNA form, the CDR3 reads TGTGCCAGCAGTGACGGGGCCGTTAACACCGGGGAGCTGTTTTTT.

J is TRBJ2-1 and V is TRBV9; 11 positions agree with TRBD2. The germline CDR1 and CDR2 sequences are SGDLS and YYNGEE. The CDR3 has 17 residues. V trimming: 0 bases; J trimming: 10 bases; junction bases outside the gene matches: 12. The CDR3 sequence: CASSVATGASGGSEQFF. DNA of the CDR3: TGTGCCAGCAGCGTAGCTACAGGGGCTAGCGGGGGGTCGGAGCAGTTCTTC.

This clonotype has a count of ten or more. V and J are TRBV5-1 and TRBJ2-3; possible D gene TRBD2, 7 bases. The germline V gene has CDR1 SGHRS and CDR2 YFSETQ. The V end lost 9 bases, the J end lost 2 bases, and 22 bases lay between the germline ends. CDR3 length: 16 amino acids. The CDR3 loop is CATTPGRGASTDTQYF. The CDR3 DNA sequence: TGCGCCACCACGCCTGGACGGGGGGCTTCCACAGATACGCAGTATTTT. Full variable domain (rest looked up from reference TRBV5-1 and TRBJ2-3): KAGVTQTPRYLIKTRGQQVTLSCSPISGHRSVSWYQQTPGQGLQFLFEYFSETQRNKGNFPGRFSGRQFSNSRSEMNVSTLELGDSALYLCATTPGRGASTDTQYFGPGTRLTVL.

This clonotype has just a few counts. The rearrangement uses TRBV19 and TRBJ1-5, with 9 bases fitting TRBD1. V was clipped by 4 bases and J by 2 bases; unmatched bases: 6. There are 16 residues in the CDR3. Per the germline V gene, CDR1 is LNHDA and CDR2 is SQIVND (reference sequence). CDR3 protein: CASSNRDRDRNQPQHF. In nucleotides, the CDR3 is TGTGCCAGTAGTAACCGGGACAGGGATCGCAATCAGCCCCAGCATTTT.

The chain carries TRBV7-6 and TRBJ2-7, with D unresolved. V was pared by 5 bases and J by 3 bases, with 11 bases between. The V gene's germline CDR1 is SGHVS and CDR2 FNYEAQ. The CDR3 covers 13 residues. CDR3 amino acids: CASSPASGYEQYF. The CDR3 DNA reads as TGTGCCAGCAGCCCCGCCTCAGGCTACGAGCAGTACTTC.

This clonotype was found a few times. The V call is TRBV28, the J call TRBJ1-2; D is possibly TRBD1 (6 bases). V gave up 6 bases and J gave up 2 bases, with 16 bases separating them. The CDR3 extends over 15 amino acids. Germline V gives CDR1 MDHEN, CDR2 SYDVKM. The CDR3 is CASSPPDRQNYGYTF. The CDR3 DNA sequence: TGTGCCAGCAGCCCCCCTGACAGGCAGAACTATGGCTACACCTTC.

This chain connects TRBV2 to TRBJ2-7; tentatively, D is TRBD1 (5 bases). From germline, CDR1 is SNHLY and CDR2 FYNNEI. The ends were cut back, 7 bases at V and 6 bases at J, with 19 bases in the middle. The CDR3 is 14 residues long. CDR3 coding DNA: TGTGCCAGCAATTACGGTCCACAGGTCTTCGAGCAGTACTTC. Its protein is CASNYGPQVFEQYF.

On this clonotype itself: A read error may produce the germline difference seen at one junction end. The CDR3 DNA is TGTGCCAGCAGCTACTCGACCCAGACAGGTTACCAAGAGACCCAGTACTTC. Its translation is CASSYSTQTGYQETQYF. The chain couples TRBV6-2 or TRBV6-3 to TRBJ2-5, with a weak D call TRBD1 (6 bases). CDR3 length equals 17 residues. The germline gives CDR1 MNHEY, CDR2 SVGEGT.

This clonotype was counted between two and nine times. CDR3 DNA sequence: TGTGCCAGCAGCCCCTCGAACTATGGCTACACCTTC. This codes for CASSPSNYGYTF. The genes are TRBV9 and TRBJ1-2; D gene ambiguous. CDR3 size: 12 residues. Deletions cut 4 bases from V and 2 bases from J, with 6 bases between. Germline V CDR1 and CDR2: SGDLS, YYNGEE.

This clonotype was observed a handful of times. V gene TRBV5-1 combines with J gene TRBJ2-3, with TRBD2 matching 9 bases. The CDR3 has 15 residues. The trim removed 4 bases at V and 3 bases at J, leaving 6 bases unmatched. Germline lookup yields CDR1 SGHRS and CDR2 YFSETQ. The CDR3 region is CASSMGLAETDTQYF. The CDR3 nucleotides read TGCGCCAGCAGCATGGGACTAGCCGAAACAGATACGCAGTATTTT.

The sample holds a few counts of this clonotype. This rearrangement joins TRBV10-3 to TRBJ2-7; possibly TRBD1 or TRBD2 for D (5 bases each). Germline assignment: CDR1 ENHRY and CDR2 SYGVKD. The CDR3 length is 13 residues. V gave up 7 bases and J gave up 6 bases, with 16 bases separating them. This chain's CDR3 is CAITSPQAGEQYF. The CDR3 DNA reads TGTGCCATCACCTCTCCACAGGCGGGCGAGCAGTACTTC.

The table lists this clonotype with a few counts. The chain is built from TRBV10-3 and TRBJ1-2; D remains ambiguous. There are 15 residues in the CDR3. Germline V lookup: CDR1 ENHRY, CDR2 SYGVKD. Trimming removed 4 bases at V and 0 bases at J, with 12 bases between. Written as DNA, the CDR3 is TGTGCCATCAGTGTGGAAGGAAAGCCTAACTATGGCTACACCTTC. Its protein is CAISVEGKPNYGYTF.

The V gene is TRBV7-8, the J gene TRBJ2-5, with D perhaps TRBD1 (7 bases). Germline V lookup: CDR1 SGHVS, CDR2 FQNEAQ. The V end lost 5 bases, the J end lost 8 bases, and 21 bases lay between the germline ends. The CDR3 runs to 15 residues. The CDR3 protein is CASSPGGTDKRTQYF. In nucleotides, the CDR3 is TGTGCCAGCAGCCCAGGGGGGACAGACAAGAGAACCCAGTACTTC. The full variable domain, its missing parts supplied by reference TRBV7-8 and TRBJ2-5, is GAGVSQSPRYKVAKRGQDVALRCDPISGHVSLFWYQQALGQGPEFLTYFQNEAQLDKSGLPSDRFFAERPEGSVSTLKIQRTQQEDSAVYLCASSPGGTDKRTQYFGPGTRLLVL.

This clonotype appeared a few times. This chain uses TRBV4-1 with TRBJ1-5; 8 bases are shared with TRBD1. Germline V CDR1 and CDR2: MGHRA, YSYEKL. The CDR3 totals 15 residues. The trim removed 5 bases at V and 5 bases at J, leaving 8 bases unmatched. The CDR3: CASSDRGPIDQPQHF. CDR3 bases: TGCGCCAGCAGCGACAGGGGACCTATCGATCAGCCCCAGCATTTT.

The rearrangement links TRBV7-8 to TRBJ2-2; 7 nucleotides match TRBD2. Germline CDR1 SGHVS, CDR2 FQNEAQ. CDR3 size: 16 residues. The junction had 10 bases not matched to a gene; V was cut back by 5 bases and J by 4 bases. The CDR3 region is CASSPRPAGPTGELFF. DNA of the CDR3: TGTGCCAGCAGCCCCAGGCCAGCGGGGCCCACCGGGGAGCTGTTTTTT.

The chain joins TRBV7-9 to TRBJ2-5, with D possibly being TRBD1 or TRBD2 (5 bases each). The CDR3 runs 15 residues. V was shortened by 0 bases and J by 4 bases, with 12 bases between the two germline ends. Germline-derived CDR1 and CDR2 are SEHNR and FQNEAQ (reference sequence). CDR3 loop: CASSLAPRGVETQYF. DNA for the CDR3: TGTGCCAGCAGCTTAGCCCCGAGGGGCGTAGAGACCCAGTACTTC.

This chain connects TRBV10-1 to TRBJ2-7; a possible D gene is TRBD1 (5 bases). V was clipped by 3 bases and J by 5 bases, with 11 bases between them. This CDR3 spans 13 amino acids. Germline CDR1 reads WNHNN; CDR2 reads SYGVQD (reference sequence). Here the CDR3 reads CASSDNTGHEQYF. The CDR3 region has the DNA TGCGCCAGCAGTGATAATACAGGCCACGAGCAGTACTTC.

In its sample, this clonotype was seen a few times. This chain connects TRBV7-2 to TRBJ2-5, with D perhaps TRBD1 or TRBD2 (6 bases each). The CDR3 sequence is 16 residues long. The ends were cut back, 5 bases at V and 1 base at J, with 17 bases in the middle. CDR1 is SGHTA and CDR2 is FQGNSA in the germline V gene. The CDR3 bases are TGTGCCAGCAGCGTAGGGGGGCAGGGGCTCCAAGAGACCCAGTACTTC. It is translated as CASSVGGQGLQETQYF.

This chain joins TRBV7-2 and TRBJ2-1, with a tentative D call TRBD1 (5 bases). This CDR3 is 12 amino acids long. Trimming took off 5 bases at V and 9 bases at J, with 11 bases between the two ends. CDR1 is SGHTA and CDR2 is FQGNSA in the germline V gene. Here the CDR3 DNA reads TGTGCCAGCAGCCCCTGGGGCCCTGAGCAGTTCTTC. Its protein is CASSPWGPEQFF.

The rearrangement uses TRBV12-5 and TRBJ2-1, with D perhaps given as TRBD1 or TRBD2 (5 bases each). This CDR3 has 18 residues. The V gene lost 3 bases and the J gene lost 4 bases, with 22 bases spanning the gap. Looked up from germline, CDR1 is LGHNT and CDR2 is FRNRAP. The CDR3 sequence is CASGFGTLTPLRYNEQFF. DNA of the CDR3: TGTGCTAGTGGTTTTGGGACCTTGACCCCGTTACGATACAATGAGCAGTTCTTC.

This clonotype was seen only once. This chain connects TRBV4-3 to TRBJ2-7; no clear D. The CDR3 contains 17 residues. V was pared by 7 bases and J by 2 bases, with 24 bases between. Germline V gives CDR1 LGHNA, CDR2 YSLEER. The CDR3 loop reads CASNSWMGRSGAYEQYV. DNA of the CDR3: TGCGCCAGCAATTCGTGGATGGGCCGATCAGGCGCCTACGAGCAGTACGTC.

This chain links TRBV27 with TRBJ2-2, with TRBD2 as a possible D gene (5 bases). Between the trimmed V and J ends, which lost 2 bases and 4 bases, there was a span of 14 bases. Germline lookup yields CDR1 MNHEY and CDR2 SMNVEV (reference sequence). This CDR3 has 16 amino acids. For the CDR3, the DNA is TGTGCCAGCAGTTTACTACACGCGGCGGGCACCGGGGAGCTGTTTTTT. Its protein is CASSLLHAAGTGELFF.